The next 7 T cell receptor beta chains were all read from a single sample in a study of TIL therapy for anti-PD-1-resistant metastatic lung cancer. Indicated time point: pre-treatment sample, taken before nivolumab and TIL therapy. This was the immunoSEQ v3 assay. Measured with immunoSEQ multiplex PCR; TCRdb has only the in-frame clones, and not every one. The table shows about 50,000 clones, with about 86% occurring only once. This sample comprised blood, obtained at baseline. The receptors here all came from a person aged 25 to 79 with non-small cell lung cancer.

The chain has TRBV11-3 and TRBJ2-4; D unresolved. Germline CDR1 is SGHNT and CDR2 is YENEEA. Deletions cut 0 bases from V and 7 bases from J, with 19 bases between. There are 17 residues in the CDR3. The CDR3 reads CASSLDVWQKNKNIQYF. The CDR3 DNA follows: TGTGCCAGCAGCTTAGACGTCTGGCAGAAGAATAAGAACATTCAGTACTTC.

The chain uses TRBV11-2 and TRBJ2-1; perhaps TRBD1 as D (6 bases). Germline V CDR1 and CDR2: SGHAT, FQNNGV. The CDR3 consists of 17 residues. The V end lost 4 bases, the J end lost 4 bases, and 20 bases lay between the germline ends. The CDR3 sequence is CASSSSGVPTGYNEQFF. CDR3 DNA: TGTGCCAGCAGCTCTTCAGGGGTCCCAACAGGGTACAATGAGCAGTTCTTC.

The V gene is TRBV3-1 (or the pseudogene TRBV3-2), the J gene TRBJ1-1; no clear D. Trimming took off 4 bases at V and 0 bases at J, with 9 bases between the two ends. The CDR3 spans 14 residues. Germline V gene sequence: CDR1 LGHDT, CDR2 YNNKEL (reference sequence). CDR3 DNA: TGTGCCAGCAGCCGTGGGCAGTTGAACACTGAAGCTTTCTTT. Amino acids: CASSRGQLNTEAFF.

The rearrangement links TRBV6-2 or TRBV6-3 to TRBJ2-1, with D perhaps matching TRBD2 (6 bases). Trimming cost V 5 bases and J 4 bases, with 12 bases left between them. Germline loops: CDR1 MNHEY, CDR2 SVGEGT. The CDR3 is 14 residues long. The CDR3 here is CASSTPGEYNEQFF. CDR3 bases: TGTGCCAGCAGTACTCCGGGGGAATACAATGAGCAGTTCTTC.

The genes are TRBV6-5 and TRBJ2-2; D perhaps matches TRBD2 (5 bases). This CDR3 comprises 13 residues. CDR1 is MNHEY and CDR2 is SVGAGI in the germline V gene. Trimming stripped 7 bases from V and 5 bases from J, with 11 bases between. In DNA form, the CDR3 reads TGTGCCAGCACCTCAGGCGGGACCGGGGAGCTGTTTTTT. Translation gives CASTSGGTGELFF.

The CDR3 DNA reads as TGTGCCAGCAGTCTCACCTACGAGCAGTACTTC. Encoded protein: CASSLTYEQYF. This chain joins TRBV7-9 and TRBJ2-7; D not resolved. The CDR3 contains 11 residues. Trimming left V 6 bases short and J 2 bases short, with 5 bases between. The V gene's germline CDR1 is SEHNR and CDR2 FQNEAQ (reference sequence).

This chain's CDR3 is CASSITGAQGEQYF. The CDR3 nucleotides read TGTGCCAGTAGTATCACGGGGGCCCAGGGCGAGCAGTACTTC. The rearrangement joins TRBV19 to TRBJ2-7; D may be TRBD1 or TRBD2 (6 bases each). CDR3 length: 14 residues. Trimming cost V 3 bases and J 6 bases, with 15 bases left between them. Germline lookup yields CDR1 LNHDA and CDR2 SQIVND (reference sequence).